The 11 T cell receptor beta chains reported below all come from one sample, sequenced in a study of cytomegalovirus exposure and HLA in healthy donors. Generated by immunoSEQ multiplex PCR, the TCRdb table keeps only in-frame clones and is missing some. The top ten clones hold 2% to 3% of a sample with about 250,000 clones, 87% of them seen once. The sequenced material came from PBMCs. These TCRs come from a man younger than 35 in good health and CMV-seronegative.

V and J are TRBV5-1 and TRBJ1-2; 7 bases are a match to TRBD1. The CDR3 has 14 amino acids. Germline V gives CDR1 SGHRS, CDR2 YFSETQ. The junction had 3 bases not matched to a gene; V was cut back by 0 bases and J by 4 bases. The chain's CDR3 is CASSLETGRYGYTF. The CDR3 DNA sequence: TGCGCCAGCAGCTTGGAGACAGGGCGCTATGGCTACACCTTC.

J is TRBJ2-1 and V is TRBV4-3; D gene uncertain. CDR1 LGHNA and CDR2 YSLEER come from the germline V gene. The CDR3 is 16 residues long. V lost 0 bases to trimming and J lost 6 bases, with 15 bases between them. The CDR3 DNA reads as TGCGCCAGCAGCCAAGATCGAGGCTACCCTAGCAATGAGCAGTTCTTC. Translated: CASSQDRGYPSNEQFF.

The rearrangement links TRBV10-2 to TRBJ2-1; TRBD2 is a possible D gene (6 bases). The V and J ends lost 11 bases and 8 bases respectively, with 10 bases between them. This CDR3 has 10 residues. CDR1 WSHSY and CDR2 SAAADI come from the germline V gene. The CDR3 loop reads CACTGDEQFF. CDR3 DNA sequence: TGCGCCTGCACGGGGGATGAGCAGTTCTTC.

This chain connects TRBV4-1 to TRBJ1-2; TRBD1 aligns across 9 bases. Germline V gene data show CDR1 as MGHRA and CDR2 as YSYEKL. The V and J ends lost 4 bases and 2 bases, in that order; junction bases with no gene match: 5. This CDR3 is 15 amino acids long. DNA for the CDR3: TGCGCCAGCAGCCTAGGGACAGGGCTAAACTATGGCTACACCTTC. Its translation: CASSLGTGLNYGYTF.

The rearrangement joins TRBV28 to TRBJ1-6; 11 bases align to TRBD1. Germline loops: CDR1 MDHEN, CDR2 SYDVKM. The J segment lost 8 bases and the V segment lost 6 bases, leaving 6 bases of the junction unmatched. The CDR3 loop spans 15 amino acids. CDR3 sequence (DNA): TGTGCCAGCAGGGGGACAGGGGGGCATCATTCACCCCTCCACTTT. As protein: CASRGTGGHHSPLHF.

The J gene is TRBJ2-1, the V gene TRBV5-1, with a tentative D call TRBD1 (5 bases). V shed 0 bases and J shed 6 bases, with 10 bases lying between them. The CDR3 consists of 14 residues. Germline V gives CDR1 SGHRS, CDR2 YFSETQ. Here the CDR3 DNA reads TGCGCCAGCAGCTTGGGGCAGGGTGGCAATGAGCAGTTCTTC. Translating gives CASSLGQGGNEQFF.

CDR3 amino acids: CASSPSGLPNEQFF. CDR3 in DNA: TGTGCCAGCTCACCCTCGGGACTACCCAATGAGCAGTTCTTC. The rearrangement links TRBV18 to TRBJ2-1, with 7 bases fitting TRBD2. The CDR3 runs to 14 residues. J lost 6 bases, V lost 3 bases, and 5 bases had no gene match. Per the germline V gene, CDR1 is KGHSH and CDR2 is LQKENI. The full variable domain, with the rest looked up from reference TRBV18 and TRBJ2-1, is NAGVMQNPRHLVRRRGQEARLRCSPMKGHSHVYWYRQLPEEGLKFMVYLQKENIIDESGMPKERFSAEFPKEGPSILRIQQVVRGDSAAYFCASSPSGLPNEQFFGPGTRLTVL.

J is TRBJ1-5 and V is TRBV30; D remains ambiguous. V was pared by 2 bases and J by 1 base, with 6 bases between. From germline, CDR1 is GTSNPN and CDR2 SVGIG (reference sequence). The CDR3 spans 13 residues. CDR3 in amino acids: CAWSRGSNQPQHF. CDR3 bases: TGTGCCTGGAGTCGGGGAAGCAATCAGCCCCAGCATTTT.

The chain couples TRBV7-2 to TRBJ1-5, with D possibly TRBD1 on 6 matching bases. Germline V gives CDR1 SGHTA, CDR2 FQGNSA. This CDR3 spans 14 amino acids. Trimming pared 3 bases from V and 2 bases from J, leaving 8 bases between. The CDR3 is CASSLSGGNQPQHF. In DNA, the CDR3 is TGTGCCAGCAGCTTGTCAGGGGGCAATCAGCCCCAGCATTTT.

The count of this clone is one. The CDR3 DNA follows: TGCGCCAGCAGCTTGGGCAGCGGTGTGGTGTTACCCCTCCACTTT. Protein product: CASSLGSGVVLPLHF. The chain employs TRBV5-1 and TRBJ1-6; D is unclear. V lost 0 bases and J lost 12, with 16 bases in between. Looked up from germline, CDR1 is SGHRS and CDR2 is YFSETQ. The CDR3 length is 15 residues.

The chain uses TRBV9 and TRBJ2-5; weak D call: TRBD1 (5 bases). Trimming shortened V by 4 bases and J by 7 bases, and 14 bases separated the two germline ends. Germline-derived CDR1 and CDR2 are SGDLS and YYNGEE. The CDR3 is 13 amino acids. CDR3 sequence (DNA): TGTGCCAGCAGCAGCAGGGTTTCCGGGACCCAGTACTTC. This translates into CASSSRVSGTQYF. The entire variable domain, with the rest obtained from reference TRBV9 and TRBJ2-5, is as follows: DSGVTQTPKHLITATGQRVTLRCSPRSGDLSVYWYQQSLDQGLQFLIQYYNGEERAKGNILERFSAQQFPDLHSELNLSSLELGDSALYFCASSSRVSGTQYFGPGTRLLVL.